A selection of T cell receptor beta chains follows, all from one sample in a study of identical twins. TCRdb passed the 5' RACE reads through MiXCR, listing each CDR3 protein once. The sample includes about 520,000 distinct CDR3 sequences, 22% of them seen just once. In addition, the sample was reused for a study of T cells expressing NK-cell markers.

The material sequenced was CD4+ T cells sorted from blood. All receptors come from a young woman in good health. The CDR3 runs from the conserved cysteine through the conserved F or W. A D gene is named only where the DNA matches it firmly. Clone size appears in some rows only: once, few, many, or a class for an expanded clone.

V	J	size	D	DNA	CDR3
TRBV6-1	TRBJ1-5	NA	NA	TGTGCCAGCAGTAGGGCCTCTAGCAATCAGCCCCAGCATTTT	CASSRASSNQPQHF
TRBV9	TRBJ2-2	NA	NA	TGTGCCAGCAGCGTAACAGGAGTCGGGACCGGGGAGCTGTTTTTT	CASSVTGVGTGELFF
TRBV20-1	TRBJ2-2	few	NA	TGCAGTGCTGAGACTAGAGTAGGAACCGGGGAGCTGTTTTTT	CSAETRVGTGELFF
TRBV10-3	TRBJ1-2	few	NA	TGTGCCATCAGTGAGGACAGAACTTCTAACTATGGCTACACCTTC	CAISEDRTSNYGYTF
TRBV27	TRBJ2-7	NA	TRBD1	TGTGCCAGCAGTTCGCGACAGGGTGTAGGCGAGCAGTACTTC	CASSSRQGVGEQYF
TRBV20-1	TRBJ2-4	NA	NA	TGCAGTGCTAGAGTGGCTAGCACGTACATTCAGTACTTC	CSARVASTYIQYF
TRBV5-6	TRBJ2-7	NA	TRBD2	TGTGCCAGCAGCCCCGGGGTAGCGGGGTCCTACGAGCAGTACTTC	CASSPGVAGSYEQYF
TRBV7-2	TRBJ2-5	NA	NA	TGTGCCAGCAGCAACAGGGTTAGGGAGACCCAGTACTTC	CASSNRVRETQYF
TRBV5-1	TRBJ1-3	few	NA	TGCGCCAGCGGGGGCGGATCAGGCGCTGGAAACACCATATATTTT	CASGGGSGAGNTIYF
TRBV20-1	TRBJ1-6	NA	NA	TGCAGTGCTAGAGGGGGGGCATTCGACTCACCCCTCCACTTT	CSARGGAFDSPLHF
TRBV20-1	TRBJ1-2	few	NA	TGCAGTGCTAGCCACAGCGCCTATGGCTACACCTTC	CSASHSAYGYTF
TRBV20-1	TRBJ1-1	few	TRBD1	TGCAGTGCTAGGACCCCAGGGGGGACTGAAGCTTTCTTT	CSARTPGGTEAFF
TRBV18	TRBJ2-3	NA	NA	TGTGCCAGCTCACCACAACAAATGGGCCATGCAGATACGCAGTATTTT	CASSPQQMGHADTQYF
TRBV6-1	TRBJ2-5	few	NA	TGTGCCAGCCGGCAGGTGGTCCAAGAGACCCAGTACTTC	CASRQVVQETQYF
TRBV19	TRBJ2-7	NA	NA	TGTGCCAGTAGTATAGATCGCCGCTACGAGCAGTACTTC	CASSIDRRYEQYF
TRBV6-1	TRBJ2-2	few	TRBD2	TGTGCCACCGCCCAGGGCGGGGGGTACACCGGGGAGCTGTTTTTT	CATAQGGGYTGELFF
TRBV2	TRBJ2-7	NA	NA	TGTGCCAGCAAATTCGTACCCTCCTACGAGCAGTACTTC	CASKFVPSYEQYF
TRBV5-1	TRBJ2-2	NA	NA	TGCGCCAGCAGCTTGCGGGGGGCGCGTGACACCGGGGAGCTGTTTTTT	CASSLRGARDTGELFF
TRBV5-6	TRBJ2-5	few	NA	TGTGCCAGCAGCTTGTTGCCCCAGGGAGAGACCCAGTACTTC	CASSLLPQGETQYF
TRBV5-5	TRBJ2-5	few	NA	TGTGCCAGCAGCTTGATGCCAGAACAAGAGACCCAGTACTTC	CASSLMPEQETQYF
TRBV7-9	TRBJ2-3	few	TRBD2	TGTGCCAGCAGCACATGGACTAGTAGAACAGATACGCAGTATTTT	CASSTWTSRTDTQYF
TRBV12-3/TRBV12-4	TRBJ2-1	NA	TRBD1	TGTGCCAGCAGTTTAGAAGGCAACAGGGGGGATGAGCAGTTCTTC	CASSLEGNRGDEQFF
TRBV6-5	TRBJ1-5	NA	NA	TGTGCCAGCAGTTACTCTGGCAGGGCCGATCAGCCCCAGCATTTT	CASSYSGRADQPQHF
TRBV6-1	TRBJ2-4	NA	NA	TGTGCCAGCAGTCAAAGGGGTTGGGGAAACATTCAGTACTTC	CASSQRGWGNIQYF
TRBV5-1	TRBJ2-6	NA	NA	TGCGCCAGCAGCTTGGCTGCAGGGATAGAAGGGGCCAACGTCCTGACTTTC	CASSLAAGIEGANVLTF
TRBV29-1	TRBJ2-5	few	NA	TGCAGCGGGGGATACCCGCACCAAGAGACCCAGTACTTC	CSGGYPHQETQYF
TRBV11-2	TRBJ2-1	NA	TRBD2	TGTGCCAGCAGCCCTAGCGGGCGCGACAATGAGCAGTTCTTC	CASSPSGRDNEQFF
TRBV7-2	TRBJ2-7	NA	NA	TGTGCCAGCGGCCGCCACTACGAGCAGTACTTC	CASGRHYEQYF
TRBV20-1	TRBJ2-1	NA	NA	TGCAGTGCTGCCGACACAAACTACAATGAGCAGTTCTTC	CSAADTNYNEQFF
TRBV29-1	TRBJ2-1	NA	NA	TGCAGCGTTGGTGTAACAGGCCTCTCCTACAATGAGCAGTTCTTC	CSVGVTGLSYNEQFF
TRBV25-1	TRBJ2-5	NA	TRBD2	TGTGCCAGCAGTGACACGGGCGGGAGCTGGGAGACCCAGTACTTC	CASSDTGGSWETQYF
TRBV6-2/TRBV6-3	TRBJ1-5	NA	NA	TGTGCCAGCAGACAGAGAGGGGATAGTCAGCCCCAGCATTTT	CASRQRGDSQPQHF
TRBV3-1	TRBJ2-3	NA	NA	TGTGCCAGCAGCCAAGTCAAGGGGAGGGATACGCAGTATTTT	CASSQVKGRDTQYF
TRBV6-6	TRBJ2-7	few	NA	TGTGCCACTACGACAATCTACGAGCAGTACTTC	CATTTIYEQYF
TRBV5-1	TRBJ1-1	few	TRBD1	TGCGCCAGCAGCTTGTCAGGGGGGGAGAACACTGAAGCTTTCTTT	CASSLSGGENTEAFF
TRBV12-3/TRBV12-4	TRBJ1-5	few	NA	TGTGCCAGCAGGGCGGCCGGGGGCGCGGGCCAGCCCCAGCATTTT	CASRAAGGAGQPQHF
TRBV4-3	TRBJ2-7	NA	TRBD1	TGCGCCAGCAGCCAAGATCGGGGGACAGGGGGCTACGAGCAGTACTTC	CASSQDRGTGGYEQYF
TRBV5-1	TRBJ2-1	many	NA	TGCGCCAGCAGCTCCGGACTGAGCTCCTACAATGAGCAGTTCTTC	CASSSGLSSYNEQFF
TRBV4-3	TRBJ2-5	few	NA	TGCGCCAGCAGCCAAGATCGCTTGCAAGAGACCCAGTACTTC	CASSQDRLQETQYF
TRBV7-2	TRBJ2-5	NA	TRBD1	TGTGCCAGCAGCTTAGGGGGACAGAGATTAGAGACCCAGTACTTC	CASSLGGQRLETQYF
TRBV4-2	TRBJ2-1	few	TRBD2	TGTGCCAGCAGCCCGAGGGTTAGCGGGGGTAGCTCCTACAATGAGCAGTTCTTC	CASSPRVSGGSSYNEQFF
TRBV6-1	TRBJ2-5	few	NA	TGTGCCAGCACGAGATCCAACCTTCTGGAGACCCAGTACTTC	CASTRSNLLETQYF
TRBV10-3	TRBJ2-7	NA	TRBD2	TGTGCCATCAGTGACCGGACTAGCGGAGGATCGGGCGAGCAGTACTTC	CAISDRTSGGSGEQYF